A selection of T cell receptor beta chains follows, all from one sample in a study of regulatory and conventional T cells in breast cancer. TCRdb reanalysed the PCR reads using MiXCR and keeps one entry per CDR3 protein. The data hold more than 15,000 distinct CDR3 sequences, with 32% observed a single time. The sample taken for sequencing was conventional T cells from blood. The source is a female donor in good health. The conserved cysteine and the conserved F or W are not part of the CDR3 here. Fields, in order: clone size, V gene, J gene, CDR3 protein. Clone size is stated in some rows and not others, as once, few, many or a class when expanded.

abundance: NA; v_gene: TRBV11-3; j_gene: TRBJ2-5; CDR3aa: ASSFLITGLRETQY
abundance: few; v_gene: TRBV7-2; j_gene: TRBJ1-5; CDR3aa: ASSLAVIDQPQH
abundance: few; v_gene: TRBV5-1; j_gene: TRBJ2-5; CDR3aa: ASSPDIQETQY
abundance: NA; v_gene: TRBV5-1; j_gene: TRBJ1-1; CDR3aa: ASSLTGLNTEAF
abundance: NA; v_gene: TRBV4-1; j_gene: TRBJ1-6; CDR3aa: ASSQEGQGRGSPLH
abundance: many; v_gene: TRBV6-1; j_gene: TRBJ1-1; CDR3aa: ATLDRGLGNTEAF
abundance: NA; v_gene: TRBV4-2; j_gene: TRBJ2-1; CDR3aa: ASQGLAGNEQF
abundance: few; v_gene: TRBV11-2; j_gene: TRBJ2-3; CDR3aa: ASSLVREFADTQY
abundance: large; v_gene: TRBV25-1; j_gene: TRBJ1-6; CDR3aa: ASSETTGGTSPLH
abundance: NA; v_gene: TRBV7-2; j_gene: TRBJ2-3; CDR3aa: ASSPRTGPDTQY
abundance: NA; v_gene: TRBV6-1; j_gene: TRBJ1-1; CDR3aa: ASSEAGDRVAEAF
abundance: NA; v_gene: TRBV7-2; j_gene: TRBJ2-3; CDR3aa: ASSLAGTSLSSDTQY
abundance: few; v_gene: TRBV12-3/TRBV12-4; j_gene: TRBJ1-1; CDR3aa: ASSSSTGLEAF
abundance: NA; v_gene: TRBV4-2; j_gene: TRBJ1-6; CDR3aa: ASSQDGSPNSSFH
abundance: NA; v_gene: TRBV7-9; j_gene: TRBJ1-2; CDR3aa: ASSPRTGYGYT
abundance: NA; v_gene: TRBV3-1; j_gene: TRBJ2-1; CDR3aa: ASSLDGSSYNEQF
abundance: NA; v_gene: TRBV5-1; j_gene: TRBJ2-1; CDR3aa: ASSSEGSYNEQF
abundance: NA; v_gene: TRBV12-3/TRBV12-4; j_gene: TRBJ2-5; CDR3aa: ASSLGVFKLVEETQY
abundance: few; v_gene: TRBV7-2; j_gene: TRBJ2-3; CDR3aa: ASSSRSRTSGGAGRTDTQY
abundance: few; v_gene: TRBV6-5; j_gene: TRBJ1-1; CDR3aa: ATGRFNEAEAF
abundance: NA; v_gene: TRBV7-2; j_gene: TRBJ2-1; CDR3aa: ASRLVVGSSYNEQF
abundance: NA; v_gene: TRBV20-1; j_gene: TRBJ2-1; CDR3aa: SARPSGRGPYNEQF
abundance: NA; v_gene: TRBV20-1; j_gene: TRBJ2-7; CDR3aa: SCVGGGDEQY
abundance: NA; v_gene: TRBV11-1; j_gene: TRBJ1-4; CDR3aa: ASSPPGALGGKLF
abundance: NA; v_gene: TRBV5-1; j_gene: TRBJ2-7; CDR3aa: ASSLDTVSAEQY
abundance: few; v_gene: TRBV6-6; j_gene: TRBJ1-1; CDR3aa: ASRPGTGNMNTEAF
abundance: NA; v_gene: TRBV6-1; j_gene: TRBJ2-1; CDR3aa: ASSEYPVNGGATYNEQF
abundance: NA; v_gene: TRBV20-1; j_gene: TRBJ1-2; CDR3aa: SASLGNYGFT
abundance: NA; v_gene: TRBV7-9; j_gene: TRBJ2-1; CDR3aa: ASSEYKPGLAGGFSYNEQF
abundance: NA; v_gene: TRBV27; j_gene: TRBJ1-3; CDR3aa: ASSPGGNTIY
abundance: many; v_gene: TRBV10-1; j_gene: TRBJ2-1; CDR3aa: ASSDAGLQSYNEQF
abundance: few; v_gene: TRBV24-1; j_gene: TRBJ2-3; CDR3aa: ATSDSPLPDTQY
abundance: medium-sized; v_gene: TRBV12-3/TRBV12-4; j_gene: TRBJ1-5; CDR3aa: ASTMEGNQPQH
abundance: few; v_gene: TRBV12-3/TRBV12-4; j_gene: TRBJ2-7; CDR3aa: ASSLDPRDEQY
abundance: NA; v_gene: TRBV5-4; j_gene: TRBJ1-2; CDR3aa: ASSPAQQHYGYT
abundance: few; v_gene: TRBV11-2; j_gene: TRBJ2-2; CDR3aa: ASSPTSGRPGELF